Shown below are 32 T cell receptor beta chains from a single sample sequenced in a study of T-cell memory formation after mild COVID-19. TCRdb re-analysed the 5' RACE reads in MiXCR, keeping a single row per CDR3 protein. The repertoire holds about 440,000 distinct CDR3 sequences, 20% seen once, with around 8% in the top ten. The specimen was PBMCs or a T cell subset sorted from them (not recorded which). The receptor set was obtained from an adult woman who had mild COVID-19 (a few samples of this study predate the infection). Cell type and time point are not known.

This clonotype has a handful of counts. This sequence joins TRBV7-2 and TRBJ1-1; no firm D call. Germline loops: CDR1 SGHTA, CDR2 FQGNSA. CDR3 length equals 14 residues. V lost 2 bases, J lost 1 base, and 8 bases lay in between. CDR3 nucleotides: TGTGCCAGCAGCTTACACAGCACGAACACTGAAGCTTTCTTT. The encoded protein is CASSLHSTNTEAFF. The full variable domain, its missing parts supplied by reference TRBV7-2 and TRBJ1-1, is GAGVSQSPSNKVTEKGKDVELRCDPISGHTALYWYRQSLGQGLEFLIYFQGNSAPDKSGLPSDRFSAERTGGSVSTLTIQRTQQEDSAVYLCASSLHSTNTEAFFGQGTRLTVV.

The V call is TRBV12-3 or TRBV12-4, the J call TRBJ2-3, with unresolved D. V lost 3 bases and J lost 4, with 8 bases in between. The CDR3 covers 13 residues. The CDR3 nucleotides are TGTGCCAGCAGTTTGGGGTCCTCAGATACGCAGTATTTT. It specifies CASSLGSSDTQYF.

The rearrangement uses TRBV12-3 or TRBV12-4 and TRBJ2-1; tentatively, D is TRBD1 (6 bases). The length of the CDR3 is 13 residues. V lost 3 bases to trimming and J lost 12 bases, with 15 bases between them. The DNA of the CDR3 is TGTGCCAGCAGTTTCGGACAGCCGGCGGGGCAGTTCTTC. As protein: CASSFGQPAGQFF.

This clonotype was seen a few times. The gene calls are TRBV3-1 and TRBJ2-3, with 9 bases aligning to TRBD2. This CDR3 is 14 amino acids long. Per the germline V gene, CDR1 is LGHDT and CDR2 is YNNKEL (reference sequence). J lost 5 bases, V lost 7 bases, and 7 bases had no gene match. CDR3 DNA sequence: TGTGCCAGCACCGCGGGGGGGGCCTTAGATACGCAGTATTTT. This sequence encodes CASTAGGALDTQYF.

Ten or more counts support this clonotype. The chain recombines TRBV18 with TRBJ2-7; 7 bases fit TRBD1. The V gene end was trimmed by 5 bases and the J gene end by 6 bases; junction bases not matched to a gene: 16. Germline-derived CDR1 and CDR2 are KGHSH and LQKENI. CDR3 length: 16 amino acids. As DNA, the CDR3 is TGTGCCAGCTCAGCAGGAACTGGACAGGTTGTGGGCGAGCAGTACTTC. Translating gives CASSAGTGQVVGEQYF.

This clonotype was detected a few times. The gene calls are TRBV6-1 and TRBJ1-1; D may be TRBD1 (6 bases). Germline V gene sequence: CDR1 MNHNS, CDR2 SASEGT. The V gene lost 2 bases and the J gene lost 4 bases, with 11 bases spanning the gap. This CDR3 is built from 14 residues. The CDR3 loop reads CASSEWGPGTEAFF. The CDR3 nucleotides are TGTGCCAGCAGTGAATGGGGGCCCGGCACTGAAGCTTTCTTT.

This clonotype was seen a few times. V gene TRBV11-2 combines with J gene TRBJ2-1; D may be TRBD1 (5 bases). The germline V gene has CDR1 SGHAT and CDR2 FQNNGV. This CDR3 has 13 residues. Deletions cut 3 bases from V and 9 bases from J, with 12 bases between. CDR3 DNA: TGTGCCAGCAGCTTCTCAGGGAAGGGTGAGCAGTTCTTC. Its protein is CASSFSGKGEQFF. Supplemented by reference TRBV11-2 and TRBJ2-1, the full variable domain reads EAGVAQSPRYKIIEKRQSVAFWCNPISGHATLYWYQQILGQGPKLLIQFQNNGVVDDSQLPKDRFSAERLKGVDSTLKIQPAKLEDSAVYLCASSFSGKGEQFFGPGTRLTVL.

This clonotype was detected a few times. CDR3 coding DNA: TGTGCCAGCACCGACTCAGGCGGGAGGTACTACAATGAGCAGTTCTTC. Translated, it gives CASTDSGGRYYNEQFF. The genes are TRBV7-9 and TRBJ2-1, with 8 bases matching TRBD2. CDR1 SEHNR and CDR2 FQNEAQ come from the germline V gene (reference sequence). This CDR3 spans 16 amino acids. Unmatched junction bases numbered 11, after V lost 7 bases and J lost 3 bases. The whole variable domain, remainder taken from reference TRBV7-9 and TRBJ2-1, is DTGVSQNPRHKITKRGQNVTFRCDPISEHNRLYWYRQTLGQGPEFLTYFQNEAQLEKSRLLSDRFSAERPKGSFSTLEIQRTEQGDSAMYLCASTDSGGRYYNEQFFGPGTRLTVL.

This clonotype has a handful of counts. V and J are TRBV5-4 and TRBJ2-5, with 7 bases lining up with TRBD2. Germline V gene sequence: CDR1 SGHNT, CDR2 YYREEE (reference sequence). The V segment lost 2 bases and the J segment 1 base; nucleotides outside the gene matches: 5. CDR3 length: 15 amino acids. The CDR3 bases are TGTGCCAGCAGCTTTTCAGCGGGGCCCCAAGAGACCCAGTACTTC. It is translated as CASSFSAGPQETQYF.

This clonotype was counted a few times. The chain joins TRBV7-2 to TRBJ2-3, with 10 bases matching TRBD2. V lost 5 bases, J lost 3 bases, and 2 bases stayed unmatched. CDR1 and CDR2 (germline): SGHTA, FQGNSA. The CDR3 is made up of 14 amino acids. CDR3 loop: CASSASGGTDTQYF. The CDR3 DNA reads as TGTGCCAGCAGCGCTAGCGGGGGTACAGATACGCAGTATTTT.

The chain couples TRBV7-9 to TRBJ2-7, with TRBD1 identical over 8 bases. Germline V lookup: CDR1 SEHNR, CDR2 FQNEAQ (reference sequence). This CDR3 contains 14 residues. The ends lost 8 bases at V and 3 bases at J; junction bases unmatched: 9. The CDR3 nucleotides read TGTGCCAGCGAGGCGGGGACAGGAATCTACGAGCAGTACTTC. This codes for CASEAGTGIYEQYF.

This chain joins TRBV25-1 and TRBJ2-2; D is possibly TRBD1 or TRBD2 (5 bases each). The V and J ends lost 6 bases and 3 bases respectively, with 8 bases between them. Germline CDR1 is MGHDK and CDR2 is SYGVNS. This CDR3 region has 13 residues. The CDR3 DNA is TGTGCCAGCAGGGGGCGGGACACCGGGGAGCTGTTTTTT. Encoded protein: CASRGRDTGELFF.

The chain combines TRBV4-1 with TRBJ2-1, with 12 positions matching TRBD2. There are 15 residues in the CDR3. CDR1 is MGHRA and CDR2 is YSYEKL in the germline V gene. Unmatched junction bases numbered 9, after V lost 7 bases and J lost 8 bases. The CDR3 DNA reads TGCGCCAGCACCCTAGGACTAGCGGGGAGAGATGAGCAGTTCTTC. Translated, it gives CASTLGLAGRDEQFF.

J is TRBJ2-7 and V is TRBV6-5, with a possible D match to TRBD2 (5 bases). V gave up 10 bases and J gave up 4 bases, with 20 bases separating them. In germline, CDR1 is MNHEY, CDR2 SVGAGI. This CDR3 is 14 amino acids long. The CDR3 region has the DNA TGTGCCACCATCGGTGAGGGAGTTGAATACGAGCAGTACTTC. Translation gives CATIGEGVEYEQYF.

This clonotype was counted only a few times. The chain recombines TRBV5-1 with TRBJ2-3, with TRBD2 matching over 13 bases. Germline V gene sequence: CDR1 SGHRS, CDR2 YFSETQ. V lost 3 bases to trimming and J lost 2 bases; unmatched junction nucleotides: 3. The CDR3 spans 16 residues. CDR3 in DNA: TGCGCCAGCAGCTCGACTAGCGGGGGGTACACAGATACGCAGTATTTT. Amino acid sequence: CASSSTSGGYTDTQYF.

The sample holds a few counts of this clonotype. The V and J genes are TRBV7-9 and TRBJ1-1, with D tentatively TRBD1 (6 bases). V dropped 1 base and J dropped 5 bases, with 17 bases sitting between them. The CDR3 sequence is 16 residues long. CDR1 is SEHNR and CDR2 is FQNEAQ in the germline V gene (reference sequence). CDR3 nucleotide sequence: TGTGCCAGCAGCTTAGGGGGCGGGGGCAGGTTTACTGAAGCTTTCTTT. This sequence encodes CASSLGGGGRFTEAFF.

This clonotype was seen only a few times. The chain combines TRBV19 with TRBJ1-1; D possibly corresponds to TRBD1 (6 bases). Germline values: CDR1 LNHDA, CDR2 SQIVND (reference sequence). V dropped 0 bases and J dropped 0 bases, with 8 bases sitting between them. CDR3 length: 15 amino acids. The CDR3 sequence is CASSIETGLNTEAFF. The CDR3 bases are TGTGCCAGTAGTATAGAAACAGGGTTGAACACTGAAGCTTTCTTT.

This chain links TRBV18 with TRBJ1-1, with D unresolved. Germline V gene lookup returns CDR1 KGHSH and CDR2 LQKENI. The CDR3 loop spans 16 amino acids. V dropped 3 bases and J dropped 7 bases, with 21 bases sitting between them. The CDR3 nucleotides are TGTGCCAGCTCACCTCCATATCAGAACCCACGGGATGAAGCTTTCTTT. It specifies CASSPPYQNPRDEAFF.

This clonotype was detected only a few times. The V call is TRBV7-2, the J call TRBJ2-7; 10 nucleotides agree with TRBD1. Germline V lookup: CDR1 SGHTA, CDR2 FQGNSA. V lost 7 bases, J lost 3 bases, and 9 bases stayed unmatched. The CDR3 loop spans 15 amino acids. The DNA for the CDR3 is TGTGCCAGCACCCACCGGACAGGGGGGAACTACGAGCAGTACTTC. Translating it yields CASTHRTGGNYEQYF.

There are a few counts of this clonotype. The chain joins TRBV5-1 to TRBJ2-4; 7 bases map to TRBD1. The germline V gene has CDR1 SGHRS and CDR2 YFSETQ. The V and J ends lost 1 base and 6 bases, in that order; junction bases with no gene match: 4. This CDR3 spans 14 amino acids. The CDR3 sequence is CASSLSGQLNIQYF. CDR3 bases: TGCGCCAGCAGCTTGTCGGGACAGTTAAACATTCAGTACTTC. Combining the CDR3 with reference TRBV5-1 and TRBJ2-4 gives the whole variable domain KAGVTQTPRYLIKTRGQQVTLSCSPISGHRSVSWYQQTPGQGLQFLFEYFSETQRNKGNFPGRFSGRQFSNSRSEMNVSTLELGDSALYLCASSLSGQLNIQYFGAGTRLSVL.

The sample holds a few counts of this clonotype. The gene calls are TRBV7-7 and TRBJ2-2; 7 nucleotides line up with TRBD1. The V gene's germline CDR1 is SSHAT and CDR2 FNYEAQ (reference sequence). The length of the CDR3 is 16 residues. J was trimmed by 3 bases and V by 5 bases; bases with no gene match: 9. CDR3 bases: TGTGCCAGCAGCCCCACAGGGGACCGGGACACCGGGGAGCTGTTTTTT. Encoded protein: CASSPTGDRDTGELFF.

The chain uses TRBV27 and TRBJ2-1; D is possibly TRBD2 (5 bases). CDR1 and CDR2 (germline): MNHEY, SMNVEV (reference sequence). Deletions cut 6 bases from V and 8 bases from J, with 20 bases between. The CDR3 is 15 residues long. CDR3 loop: CASSLAGGSVYEQFF. DNA for the CDR3: TGTGCCAGCAGCCTGGCCGGAGGTAGTGTCTATGAGCAGTTCTTC.

This clonotype was seen a few times. CDR3 residues: CASGPAAGYEQYF. CDR3 sequence (DNA): TGCGCCAGCGGTCCTGCTGCGGGGTACGAGCAGTACTTC. This chain uses TRBV10-2 with TRBJ2-7; maybe TRBD2 (6 bases). Trimming removed 8 bases from V and 4 bases from J, with 15 bases in between. The CDR3 runs to 13 residues. The germline V gene has CDR1 WSHSY and CDR2 SAAADI.

The J gene is TRBJ2-7, the V gene TRBV3-1; D remains unclear. V dropped 0 bases and J dropped 2 bases, with 8 bases sitting between them. The CDR3 extends over 14 amino acids. CDR1 and CDR2 from the germline V gene are LGHDT and YNNKEL (reference sequence). CDR3 bases: TGTGCCAGCAGCCAAGAACACGGACCCTACGAGCAGTACTTC. It specifies CASSQEHGPYEQYF.

This clonotype has more than one count but fewer than ten. V is TRBV12-3 or TRBV12-4 and J is TRBJ2-5; 15 nucleotides agree with TRBD2. The CDR3 consists of 16 residues. V shed 4 bases and J 4 bases; nucleotides not matched to a gene: 4. The CDR3 nucleotides are TGTGCCAGCAGTTCGCAGGGACTAGCGGGAGGAGAGACCCAGTACTTC. Residues: CASSSQGLAGGETQYF.

The chain recombines TRBV28 with TRBJ2-3; D tentatively reads TRBD1 or TRBD2 (5 bases each). The germline V gene encodes CDR1 MDHEN and CDR2 SYDVKM. The V and J ends lost 5 bases and 1 base respectively, with 10 bases between them. CDR3 size: 14 residues. CDR3 sequence (DNA): TGTGCCAGCAGTCCGGGACCAGGCACAGATACGCAGTATTTT. Protein product: CASSPGPGTDTQYF.

The chain recombines TRBV7-9 with TRBJ2-3; no firm D call. V was clipped by 4 bases and J by 6 bases, with 8 bases between them. The CDR3 loop spans 12 amino acids. Looked up from germline, CDR1 is SEHNR and CDR2 is FQNEAQ (reference sequence). The CDR3: CASSSIGDTQYF. CDR3 nucleotides: TGTGCCAGCAGCTCCATTGGGGATACGCAGTATTTT.

J is TRBJ2-3 and V is TRBV4-3; 8 bases are a match to TRBD2. J gave up 2 bases and V 2 bases, and 12 bases lay outside the gene matches. Germline V CDR1 and CDR2: LGHNA, YSLEER. There are 18 residues in the CDR3. CDR3 sequence (DNA): TGCGCCAGCAGCCAACGGGGGGGTAGCCGGTCGTCCACAGATACGCAGTATTTT. It encodes CASSQRGGSRSSTDTQYF.

The chain joins TRBV18 to TRBJ1-3, with D possibly TRBD1 on 6 matching bases. Per the germline V gene, CDR1 is KGHSH and CDR2 is LQKENI. Trimming removed 5 bases from V and 0 bases from J, with 11 bases in between. The CDR3 length is 15 residues. In DNA form, the CDR3 reads TGTGCCAGCTCATTCGGACAGCACTCTGGAAACACCATATATTTT. It is translated as CASSFGQHSGNTIYF.

V usage is TRBV29-1 and J usage is TRBJ1-4, with 7 bases matching TRBD1. Losses at the gene ends were 4 bases for V and 2 bases for J; bases not matched to a gene: 7. CDR3 length equals 15 residues. Germline-derived CDR1 and CDR2 are SQVTM and ANQGSEA. The CDR3 is CSVVWGQTTNEKLFF. In DNA form, the CDR3 reads TGCAGCGTTGTTTGGGGACAGACCACTAATGAAAAACTGTTTTTT.

The rearrangement links TRBV7-2 to TRBJ1-4; 10 nucleotides agree with TRBD1. Trimming removed 3 bases from V and 13 bases from J; junction bases left unmatched: 11. CDR3 length equals 15 residues. Germline loops: CDR1 SGHTA, CDR2 FQGNSA. In DNA form, the CDR3 reads TGTGCCAGCAGCTTCTCCGGGACAGGGGACGTCAGACTGTTTTTT. This translates into CASSFSGTGDVRLFF.

The rearrangement links TRBV29-1 to TRBJ2-7, with D uncertain. Germline V CDR1 and CDR2: SQVTM, ANQGSEA. V lost 4 bases to trimming and J lost 0 bases, with 7 bases between them. There are 12 residues in the CDR3. CDR3 DNA sequence: TGCAGCGTTGGGGTCAGCTCCTACGAGCAGTACTTC. It is translated as CSVGVSSYEQYF.